The present T cell receptor beta chain was sequenced within a study of OX40 agonist ivuxolimab in advanced cancers. Clones were read by immunoSEQ multiplex PCR, and TCRdb kept only the in-frame ones, dropping some. The repertoire includes tens of thousands of clones, around 90% of them detected once, and roughly 17% sits in the top ten. The receptor comes from an adult with an advanced solid tumor such as melanoma, head and neck, liver or kidney cancer. The sequencing here drew on CD4+ or CD8+ T cells sorted from blood, taken in a trial of the OX40 agonist ivuxolimab.

The CDR3 nucleotides read TGCGCCAGCAGTCAGCTCCCGGGGGTCAGGGACAATGAGCAGTTCTTC. It specifies CASSQLPGVRDNEQFF. The chain has TRBV4-1 and TRBJ2-1, with TRBD2 as a possible D gene (6 bases). This CDR3 region has 16 residues. V lost 6 bases and J lost 5, with 20 bases in between. Germline lookup yields CDR1 MGHRA and CDR2 YSYEKL.